The 29 T cell receptor beta chains listed next were all sequenced from one sample in a study of blood T cell repertoires in COVID-19. Profiled with immunoSEQ multiplex PCR; TCRdb holds only in-frame clones, not every one. The sample lists approximately 110,000 clones, just over 85% seen once, with 0.7% to 0.9% in the top ten. Sample: peripheral blood. Receptors were obtained from a woman between 45 and 60 years old with active or convalescent COVID-19.

V and J are TRBV19 and TRBJ1-6; weak D call: TRBD1 (5 bases). The CDR3 is 15 amino acids. Germline-derived CDR1 and CDR2 are LNHDA and SQIVND (reference sequence). Between the trimmed V and J ends, which lost 6 bases and 7 bases, there was a span of 16 bases. CDR3 protein: CASSQSGAGNSPLHF. The DNA of the CDR3 is TGTGCCAGTAGCCAAAGTGGGGCGGGGAATTCACCCCTCCACTTT.

This clone was observed a few times. The chain recombines TRBV18 with TRBJ2-7, with 15 bases aligning to TRBD2. Germline V gene sequence: CDR1 KGHSH, CDR2 LQKENI. The CDR3 length is 15 residues. Losses at the gene ends were 3 bases for V and 6 bases for J; bases not matched to a gene: 3. CDR3 loop: CASSPGTSGGSEQYF. CDR3 DNA: TGTGCCAGCTCACCCGGGACTAGCGGGGGGAGCGAGCAGTACTTC.

The rearrangement uses TRBV9 and TRBJ2-3; 8 positions match TRBD2. This CDR3 has 17 residues. Germline CDR1 SGDLS, CDR2 YYNGEE. V dropped 1 base and J dropped 5; count of bases not matched to a gene: 12. The CDR3 region has the DNA TGTGCCAGCAGCGTAAATCGGGAGGGCCATTTAAAAGATACGCAGTATTTT. It codes for CASSVNREGHLKDTQYF.

This chain connects TRBV4-3 to TRBJ2-7; 7 bases line up with TRBD2. Looked up from germline, CDR1 is LGHNA and CDR2 is YSLEER. This CDR3 spans 13 amino acids. Trimming removed 0 bases from V and 12 bases from J; junction bases left unmatched: 8. CDR3: CASSQELRRELYF. Written as DNA, the CDR3 is TGCGCCAGCAGCCAAGAGCTCAGGCGGGAGTTGTACTTC.

The chain employs TRBV3-1 (or the pseudogene TRBV3-2) and TRBJ2-5, with D perhaps matching TRBD1 (6 bases). This CDR3 region has 14 residues. V lost 0 bases and J lost 3, with 8 bases in between. Per germline, CDR1 LGHDT and CDR2 YNNKEL (reference sequence). CDR3 protein: CASSQDSGEETQYF. CDR3 nucleotides: TGTGCCAGCAGCCAAGATTCAGGGGAAGAGACCCAGTACTTC.

The chain is built from TRBV7-9 and TRBJ2-6, with 8 bases fitting TRBD1. CDR3 length equals 18 residues. V dropped 5 bases and J dropped 0; count of bases not matched to a gene: 9. The germline V gene has CDR1 SEHNR and CDR2 FQNEAQ (reference sequence). Written as DNA, the CDR3 is TGTGCCAGCAGCAACGGGGACAGGTTTCTCTCTGGGGCCAACGTCCTGACTTTC. As protein: CASSNGDRFLSGANVLTF.

V and J are TRBV18 and TRBJ1-5, with D possibly matching TRBD1 (5 bases). Germline V CDR1 and CDR2: KGHSH, LQKENI. The CDR3 has 16 amino acids. V lost 4 bases to trimming and J lost 3 bases, with 16 bases between them. CDR3 bases: TGTGCCAGCTCACAAATCGTAACAGGCCACAATCAGCCCCAGCATTTT. This encodes CASSQIVTGHNQPQHF.

There are a few counts of this clone. V and J are TRBV14 and TRBJ1-2; maybe TRBD1 (5 bases). Trimming stripped 1 base from V and 7 bases from J, with 19 bases between. The CDR3 consists of 16 residues. Germline V gene data show CDR1 as SGHDN and CDR2 as FVKESK. The DNA for the CDR3 is TGTGCCAGCAGCCAAGTTAGGGGCGGCGGTTCTCGTGGCTACACCTTC. It codes for CASSQVRGGGSRGYTF.

The chain uses TRBV28 and TRBJ1-6; 7 bases agree with TRBD1. The CDR3 runs 15 residues. V lost 5 bases to trimming and J lost 7 bases; unmatched junction nucleotides: 8. Germline CDR1 is MDHEN and CDR2 is SYDVKM. The CDR3 DNA is TGTGCCAGCAGTCTGACAGGGTTGGGGAATTCACCCCTCCACTTT. It encodes CASSLTGLGNSPLHF.

The chain uses TRBV3-1 (or the pseudogene TRBV3-2) and TRBJ2-1; D ambiguous. The CDR3 length is 15 residues. Germline CDR1 is LGHDT and CDR2 is YNNKEL (reference sequence). The V gene lost 2 bases and the J gene lost 0 bases, with 8 bases spanning the gap. The CDR3 loop is CASSQPRSSYNEQFF. Here the CDR3 DNA reads TGTGCCAGCAGCCAACCGCGGAGCTCCTACAATGAGCAGTTCTTC.

This chain connects TRBV5-1 to TRBJ2-2; 7 bases agree with TRBD2. V gave up 4 bases and J gave up 4 bases; unmatched junction bases: 13. CDR1 and CDR2 from the germline V gene are SGHRS and YFSETQ. The length of the CDR3 is 17 residues. This CDR3 reads CASSGRAGFQPTGELFF. Written as DNA, the CDR3 is TGCGCCAGCAGCGGGAGGGCAGGTTTTCAGCCCACCGGGGAGCTGTTTTTT.

This clone was detected once. The genes are TRBV5-5 and TRBJ2-5; a possible D gene is TRBD1 (6 bases). In germline, CDR1 is SGHKS, CDR2 YYEKEE (reference sequence). This CDR3 contains 16 residues. V shed 4 bases and J shed 5 bases, with 21 bases lying between them. The CDR3 region has the DNA TGTGCCAGCAGCGCCCAGCCGGGGAACAGGGCCGAGACCCAGTACTTC. Residues: CASSAQPGNRAETQYF. The full variable domain, rest sourced from reference TRBV5-5 and TRBJ2-5, is DAGVTQSPTHLIKTRGQQVTLRCSPISGHKSVSWYQQVLGQGPQFIFQYYEKEERGRGNFPDRFSARQFPNYSSELNVNALLLGDSALYLCASSAQPGNRAETQYFGPGTRLLVL.

The rearrangement joins TRBV11-3 to TRBJ2-1; D perhaps matches TRBD1 (5 bases). Germline CDR1 reads SGHNT; CDR2 reads YENEEA. This CDR3 spans 13 amino acids. V shed 0 bases and J shed 10 bases, with 10 bases lying between them. The CDR3 sequence is CASSLDRVGEQFF. In nucleotides, the CDR3 is TGTGCCAGCAGCTTAGACAGGGTGGGGGAGCAGTTCTTC.

J is TRBJ2-4 and V is TRBV24-1, with D possibly TRBD2 on 5 matching bases. Germline CDR1 KGHDR, CDR2 SFDVKD. Trimming cost V 9 bases and J 8 bases, with 16 bases left between them. This CDR3 spans 13 amino acids. DNA of the CDR3: TGTGCCACCCCCGGGCTAGCTTGCGACATTCAGTACTTC. This encodes CATPGLACDIQYF.

The genes are TRBV2 and TRBJ2-5; D unclear. Per the germline V gene, CDR1 is SNHLY and CDR2 is FYNNEI. Trimming stripped 7 bases from V and 2 bases from J, with 8 bases between. This CDR3 has 12 residues. Here the CDR3 DNA reads TGTGCCAGCACCTTAGAACAAGAGACCCAGTACTTC. Its protein product is CASTLEQETQYF.

V usage is TRBV6-1 and J usage is TRBJ1-4, with TRBD1 matching over 10 bases. This CDR3 has 20 amino acids. V trimming: 1 base; J trimming: 0 bases; junction bases outside the gene matches: 11. Germline V gene data show CDR1 as MNHNS and CDR2 as SASEGT. The CDR3 here is CASSEGTGQGVWPTNEKLFF. CDR3 in DNA: TGTGCCAGCAGTGAAGGGACCGGACAGGGGGTTTGGCCAACTAATGAAAAACTGTTTTTT.

The chain combines TRBV5-1 with TRBJ2-7; TRBD1 agrees at 7 bases. Per germline, CDR1 SGHRS and CDR2 YFSETQ. The CDR3 runs to 14 residues. V lost 4 bases, J lost 3 bases, and 7 bases stayed unmatched. The DNA for the CDR3 is TGCGCCAGCAGCCTCGGACAGGCTGGCTACGAGCAGTACTTC. Its protein product is CASSLGQAGYEQYF.

The gene calls are TRBV29-1 and TRBJ1-1; maybe TRBD1 (6 bases). This CDR3 contains 13 residues. V was clipped by 4 bases and J by 8 bases, with 17 bases between them. CDR1 and CDR2 (germline): SQVTM, ANQGSEA. CDR3 sequence: CSVVKLLGGEAFF. CDR3 bases: TGCAGCGTTGTCAAACTTTTAGGGGGAGAAGCTTTCTTT.

This chain uses TRBV6-2 or TRBV6-3 with TRBJ2-1, with D possibly TRBD1 on 6 matching bases. CDR3 length equals 18 residues. Trimming cost V 0 bases and J 4 bases, with 19 bases left between them. Germline CDR1 MNHEY, CDR2 SVGEGT. In DNA form, the CDR3 reads TGTGCCAGCAGTTACTCCGGACAGAGTATTGCCAAATACAATGAGCAGTTCTTC. Encoded protein: CASSYSGQSIAKYNEQFF.

This clone was detected only a few times. The chain recombines TRBV28 with TRBJ1-2; 7 positions agree with TRBD1. CDR1 and CDR2 (germline): MDHEN, SYDVKM. The CDR3 extends over 16 amino acids. Germline trimming cut 2 bases from V and 1 base from J; bases unmatched to any gene: 7. The CDR3 loop reads CASSLGRGAGNYGYTF. The CDR3 nucleotides are TGTGCCAGCAGTTTAGGCAGGGGGGCGGGTAACTATGGCTACACCTTC.

V usage is TRBV29-1 and J usage is TRBJ1-5; a weak D match, TRBD1 (5 bases). V shed 1 base and J shed 1 base, with 5 bases lying between them. Germline lookup yields CDR1 SQVTM and CDR2 ANQGSEA. CDR3 length equals 13 residues. The CDR3 bases are TGCAGCGTTGAAGCAGGGAGCAATCAGCCCCAGCATTTT. Protein product: CSVEAGSNQPQHF.

This rearrangement joins TRBV5-3 to TRBJ2-7, with a weak D call TRBD2 (5 bases). TRBV5-3 is sorted into the ORF group, with uncertain function. This CDR3 is built from 12 residues. The V end lost 4 bases, the J end lost 4 bases, and 9 bases lay between the germline ends. The CDR3 protein is CARSPPGYEQYF. The CDR3 nucleotides read TGTGCCAGAAGCCCCCCGGGATACGAGCAGTACTTC.

This clone occurred a few times. The rearrangement joins TRBV27 to TRBJ2-7; weak D call: TRBD2 (6 bases). Per germline, CDR1 MNHEY and CDR2 SMNVEV (reference sequence). V was pared by 5 bases and J by 12 bases, with 20 bases between. The CDR3 consists of 13 residues. CDR3 coding DNA: TGTGCCAGCAGTCCACCGGGGGTAACCCCGCTGTACTTC. Its translation is CASSPPGVTPLYF.

V and J are TRBV28 and TRBJ1-1, with TRBD1 matching 9 bases. The V gene's germline CDR1 is MDHEN and CDR2 SYDVKM. V lost 4 bases to trimming and J lost 3 bases; unmatched junction nucleotides: 6. The CDR3 extends over 15 amino acids. The CDR3 DNA sequence: TGTGCCAGCAGTTCGAGGACAGGGGCGTACACTGAAGCTTTCTTT. This encodes CASSSRTGAYTEAFF. Full variable domain (outside the CDR3, taken from reference TRBV28 and TRBJ1-1): DVKVTQSSRYLVKRTGEKVFLECVQDMDHENMFWYRQDPGLGLRLIYFSYDVKMKEKGDIPEGYSVSREKKERFSLILESASTNQTSMYLCASSSRTGAYTEAFFGQGTRLTVV.

The rearrangement uses TRBV19 and TRBJ2-1, with a tentative D call TRBD1 (6 bases). This CDR3 contains 14 residues. V was trimmed by 6 bases and J by 5 bases, leaving 14 bases between them. Germline CDR1 and CDR2: LNHDA and SQIVND (reference sequence). The CDR3 DNA is TGTGCCAGTAGCAACTGGGGGCAAAACAATGAGCAGTTCTTC. It encodes CASSNWGQNNEQFF.

V usage is TRBV19 and J usage is TRBJ1-3, with a possible D match to TRBD1 (5 bases). There are 15 residues in the CDR3. Trimming stripped 3 bases from V and 4 bases from J, with 13 bases between. Germline lookup yields CDR1 LNHDA and CDR2 SQIVND (reference sequence). The CDR3: CASSIQGAFGNTIYF. The CDR3, as DNA: TGTGCCAGTAGTATCCAAGGGGCTTTCGGAAACACCATATATTTT.

CDR3 sequence reads: CASSLPISGTQYF. CDR3 coding DNA: TGTGCCAGCAGCTTACCAATCTCAGGGACCCAGTACTTC. This chain links TRBV7-2 with TRBJ2-5; no reliable D call. The V end was cut by 2 bases, the J end by 7 bases, with 11 bases between. Germline CDR1 and CDR2: SGHTA and FQGNSA. CDR3 size: 13 residues.

The V and J genes are TRBV9 and TRBJ2-2; D is possibly TRBD1 (6 bases). The CDR3 consists of 14 residues. V lost 0 bases and J 3 bases, leaving 6 bases between the germline ends. Germline V gives CDR1 SGDLS, CDR2 YYNGEE. In DNA, the CDR3 is TGTGCCAGCAGCGTAGGGACAGACACCGGGGAGCTGTTTTTT. Translated, it gives CASSVGTDTGELFF.

The genes are TRBV5-1 and TRBJ2-5; 7 positions match TRBD1. The CDR3 is 14 amino acids. The V and J ends lost 7 bases and 4 bases, in that order; junction bases with no gene match: 10. CDR1 and CDR2 (germline): SGHRS, YFSETQ. The CDR3 DNA reads TGCGCCAGCGCACGTGGGGCAGGGGGAGAGACCCAGTACTTC. Translating gives CASARGAGGETQYF.